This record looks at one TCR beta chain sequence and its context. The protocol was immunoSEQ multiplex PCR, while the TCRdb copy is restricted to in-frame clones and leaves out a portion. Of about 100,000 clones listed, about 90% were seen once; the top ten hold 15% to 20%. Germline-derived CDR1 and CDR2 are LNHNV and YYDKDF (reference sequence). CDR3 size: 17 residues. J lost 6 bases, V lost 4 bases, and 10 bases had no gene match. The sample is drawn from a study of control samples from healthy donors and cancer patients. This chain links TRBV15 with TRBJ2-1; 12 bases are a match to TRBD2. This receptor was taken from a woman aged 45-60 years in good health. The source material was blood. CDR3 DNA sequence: TGTGCCACCAGCATCCGGGCTAGCGGGGGGGCGCGCAATGAGCAGTTCTTC. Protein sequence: CATSIRASGGARNEQFF.